These 6 T cell receptor beta chains came from one sample sequenced in a study of blood T cell repertoires in COVID-19. Profiled with immunoSEQ multiplex PCR; TCRdb holds only in-frame clones, not every one. Found here are more than 300,000 clones, about 89% of them singletons; the top ten hold 0.8% to 0.9%. The sample taken for sequencing was PBMCs or T cells enriched from blood (not recorded which). These receptors all stem from a woman aged 40 to 50 who had been exposed to COVID-19.

The rearrangement links TRBV24-1 to TRBJ2-3; the D gene is possibly TRBD1 (6 bases). V gave up 5 bases and J gave up 0 bases, with 14 bases separating them. The length of the CDR3 is 16 residues. Germline V lookup: CDR1 KGHDR, CDR2 SFDVKD. The CDR3, as DNA: TGTGCCACCAGTGGGCCGGACAGTGCTAGCACAGATACGCAGTATTTT. It codes for CATSGPDSASTDTQYF.

The V gene is TRBV3-1 (or the pseudogene TRBV3-2), the J gene TRBJ1-2; D might be TRBD1 (6 bases). The germline V gene encodes CDR1 LGHDT and CDR2 YNNKEL (reference sequence). Deletions cut 2 bases from V and 4 bases from J, with 8 bases between. There are 13 residues in the CDR3. In DNA form, the CDR3 reads TGTGCCAGCAGCCAACAGGGGTTCTATGGCTACACCTTC. Protein sequence: CASSQQGFYGYTF.

This rearrangement joins TRBV19 to TRBJ2-5; D ambiguous. V lost 6 bases to trimming and J lost 2 bases, with 10 bases between them. Germline V gene lookup returns CDR1 LNHDA and CDR2 SQIVND (reference sequence). The CDR3 is 13 amino acids. This chain's CDR3 is CASSETRQETQYF. The CDR3 DNA reads TGTGCCAGTAGCGAGACTCGACAAGAGACCCAGTACTTC.

This rearrangement joins TRBV27 to TRBJ2-3, with 7 bases fitting TRBD2. Per the germline V gene, CDR1 is MNHEY and CDR2 is SMNVEV (reference sequence). The ends lost 6 bases at V and 0 bases at J; junction bases unmatched: 9. The CDR3 covers 16 residues. CDR3 amino acids: CASRSPLAPSTDTQYF. In DNA, the CDR3 is TGTGCCAGCAGATCTCCACTAGCGCCTAGCACAGATACGCAGTATTTT.

This chain links TRBV30 with TRBJ1-6; D might be TRBD1 (6 bases). From germline, CDR1 is GTSNPN and CDR2 SVGIG (reference sequence). The CDR3 consists of 15 residues. The V end lost 2 bases, the J end lost 10 bases, and 18 bases lay between the germline ends. The CDR3 spells CAWSKIRDTVSPLHF. DNA of the CDR3: TGTGCCTGGAGTAAAATCCGGGACACGGTATCACCCCTCCACTTT.

The chain couples TRBV5-1 to TRBJ2-1, with 8 bases aligning to TRBD2. This CDR3 is 14 amino acids long. V lost 5 bases to trimming and J lost 6 bases; unmatched junction nucleotides: 7. Looked up from germline, CDR1 is SGHRS and CDR2 is YFSETQ. The CDR3 is CASSLIAGSNEQFF. Written as DNA, the CDR3 is TGCGCCAGCAGTCTGATAGCGGGATCCAATGAGCAGTTCTTC.